This T cell receptor (beta chain) was documented in a study of response to subunit inactivated influenza vaccine. TCRdb recomputed calls from the RT-PCR reads with MiXCR, one row per CDR3 protein. Here the sample spans 500,000 to 700,000 distinct CDR3 sequences, 20% to 25% being singletons. A further study also used this sample, focusing on T cells expressing NK-cell markers. That study reports: The authors made TCR beta cDNA libraries by 5'RACE template switching. This switching added a universal primer site and UMIs.

Sequencing used CD4+ T cells sorted from PBMCs, obtained roughly 12 days after vaccination. The TCR was taken from a man aged 45-65 years who received an inactivated influenza vaccine.

The CDR3 DNA follows: TGTGCCAGCTGGAGGAACACTGAAGCTTTCTTT. Translating it yields CASWRNTEAFF. This chain links TRBV6-5 with TRBJ1-1, with D unclear. Per germline, CDR1 MNHEY and CDR2 SVGAGI. CDR3 length: 11 residues. The V gene lost 8 bases and the J gene lost 1 base, with 5 bases spanning the gap.